This is a list of T cell receptor beta chains from one sample in a study of blood T cells in healthy people across ages. TCRdb reprocessed the 5' RACE reads with MiXCR, giving one entry per CDR3 protein. The sample gives approximately 1,100,000 distinct CDR3 sequences, 35% to 55% of which show up once; approximately 20% is in the top ten. Sequenced: blood. Receptors originate from a woman aged 55 to 70 in good health. Each CDR3 is given with its conserved first and last residue. Fields, in order: D gene, J gene, V gene, clone size, CDR3 protein, CDR3 DNA. D genes are given only for firm matches. The listing skips clone size in some rows; elsewhere it reads once, few, many or a size class.

TRBD2 TRBJ2-5 TRBV12-3/TRBV12-4 few CASEPGLAGGEETQYF TGTGCCAGCGAACCGGGACTAGCGGGAGGAGAGGAGACCCAGTACTTC
TRBD1 TRBJ1-4 TRBV10-3 few CAISEFTGQGIEKLFF TGTGCCATCAGTGAGTTTACGGGACAGGGTATTGAAAAACTGTTTTTT
TRBD2 TRBJ2-1 TRBV7-7 . CASSPGRAGGVHNEQFF TGTGCCAGCAGCCCGGGACGAGCGGGAGGGGTCCACAATGAGCAGTTCTTC
. TRBJ2-1 TRBV3-1 . CASSQGRVSFF TGTGCCAGCAGTCAGGGCCGGGTTTCGTTCTTC
TRBD1 TRBJ2-5 TRBV20-1 . CSARYAGQGFAQYF TGCAGTGCTAGATATGCGGGACAGGGGTTCGCGCAGTACTTC
TRBD1 TRBJ2-6 TRBV5-1 . CASSLRTGTGVSGANVLTF TGCGCCAGCAGTTTACGAACCGGGACAGGGGTCTCTGGGGCCAACGTCCTGACTTTC
. TRBJ1-4 TRBV7-9 . CASARWGAGEKLFF TGTGCCAGCGCACGGTGGGGGGCTGGGGAAAAACTGTTTTTT
TRBD1 TRBJ2-5 TRBV11-2 . CASSLGQGGNQGTQYF TGTGCCAGCAGCTTAGGACAGGGTGGGAATCAAGGGACCCAGTACTTC
TRBD2 TRBJ2-1 TRBV11-2 . CASSLGDYYNEQFF TGTGCCAGCAGCTTGGGGGACTATTACAATGAGCAGTTCTTC
TRBD2 TRBJ2-7 TRBV10-3 few CAISGGLANYEQYF TGTGCCATCAGTGGAGGACTAGCGAACTACGAGCAGTACTTC
TRBD1 TRBJ1-5 TRBV20-1 . CSALMAGTGFNQPQHF TGCAGTGCCCTAATGGCCGGGACAGGGTTTAATCAGCCCCAGCATTTT
. TRBJ2-1 TRBV7-3 . CASSPPGGGLAEQFF TGTGCCAGCAGCCCGCCGGGGGGCGGACTGGCTGAGCAGTTCTTC
. TRBJ2-3 TRBV28 once CASSFESDTQYF TGTGCCAGCAGTTTTGAGTCAGATACGCAGTATTTT
TRBD2 TRBJ2-5 TRBV20-1 many CSAVAGGAETQYF TGCAGTGCTGTAGCGGGAGGGGCAGAGACCCAGTACTTC
TRBD2 TRBJ2-7 TRBV27 few CASSLSVRGRTGTSGRPLRYEQYF TGTGCCAGCAGTTTATCGGTTCGGGGTCGGACGGGGACTAGCGGGAGGCCTTTGAGATACGAGCAGTACTTC
. TRBJ2-3 TRBV27 . CASSYDRPTDTQYF TGTGCCAGCAGTTATGACAGACCCACAGATACGCAGTATTTT
. TRBJ2-5 TRBV25-1 . CASSEVYGQYF TGTGCCAGCAGTGAGGTCTACGGGCAGTACTTC
. TRBJ1-2 TRBV20-1 . CSASSSARNSYDYTF TGCAGTGCTAGTAGTTCAGCCAGAAATTCCTATGACTACACCTTC
. TRBJ2-3 TRBV29-1 . CSLAYTSTDTRYF TGCAGCCTTGCTTACACTAGCACAGATACGCGGTATTTT